This TCR beta chain was sequenced during a study of cytomegalovirus exposure and HLA in healthy donors. Study outcomes and limitations: Productive rates of about 87% or about 30% were seen for most TCR beta V segments in an earlier analysis.

PCR employed 60 Vbeta and 13 Jbeta primers. The method was immunoSEQ multiplex PCR; TCRdb's version includes in-frame clones alone and lacks a portion of them. The sample shows tens of thousands of clones, approximately 82% of them seen only once. A note on this clone: Its antigen is currently unknown.

Trimming took 7 bases from V and 2 from J; bases not matched to a gene: 4. This CDR3 is 16 amino acids long. CDR1 is SGHNT and CDR2 is YYREEE in the germline V gene (reference sequence). This TCR came from a man between 50 and 59 years old in good health and CMV-seronegative. The V call is TRBV5-4, the J call TRBJ2-6, with 12 bases matching TRBD2. Source material: PBMCs. The CDR3 is CASRLAGEAGANVLTF. CDR3 sequence (DNA): TGTGCCAGCCGACTAGCGGGGGAGGCTGGGGCCAACGTCCTGACTTTC.